This T cell receptor (beta chain) was recorded in a study of cytomegalovirus exposure and HLA in healthy donors. Study context: Early on, a data release was issued that held about 85 million unique TCRs from HLA-typed donors.

As to this clone: Antigen: not known.

This CDR3 contains 16 residues. V lost 1 base to trimming and J lost 1 base, with 10 bases between them. In germline, CDR1 is MGHRA, CDR2 YSYEKL. Study conclusions and caveats: Segments of the TCR beta V type were, in most cases, productive about 90% or about 30% of the time in an earlier analysis. For presence/absence analyses, sequencing depth was assumed to be roughly uniform across donors. Confirmation was obtained in vitro that a few CMV-associated chains are specific for CMV antigens.

It was with 60 Vbeta and 13 Jbeta primers that the PCR ran. Repertoires were generated with immunoSEQ multiplex PCR, while TCRdb's copy carries only in-frame clones and drops some. The profile covers 150,000 to 180,000 clones, with 75% to 85% appearing a single time and over 5% taken by the ten largest. The rearrangement links TRBV4-1 to TRBJ2-2; weak D call: TRBD1 (5 bases). The sequenced sample consisted of PBMCs. This receptor was taken from a woman aged 40 to 50 in good health and CMV-seropositive. The CDR3, as DNA: TGCGCCAGCAGCCAAGTACCAGGGTGGAACACCGGGGAGCTGTTTTTT. It yields the protein CASSQVPGWNTGELFF.